The 14 T cell receptor beta chains in this list originate from one sample, sequenced in a study of blood T cell repertoires in COVID-19. Assay: immunoSEQ multiplex PCR; the TCRdb copy retains only in-frame clones and omits some. This table holds tens of thousands of clones, about nine tenths found once. The sequenced sample consisted of peripheral blood. These receptors were obtained from a man between 40 and 49 years old with acute or convalescent COVID-19.

The chain uses TRBV12-2 and TRBJ2-1; the listed D gene, TRBD2, was not tested against the DNA. TRBV12-2 is described as a pseudogene. The CDR3 loop spans 19 amino acids. CDR3 amino acids: CASRLAQGGGRSSYNEQFF. DNA for the CDR3: TGTGCAAGTCGCTTAGCGCAGGGCGGGGGCCGGAGCTCCTACAATGAGCAGTTCTTC.

This clone appeared once. The chain is built from TRBV19 and TRBJ1-4, with TRBD1 matching over 7 bases. Trimming took 9 bases from V and 5 from J; bases not matched to a gene: 9. Germline assignment: CDR1 LNHDA and CDR2 SQIVND (reference sequence). CDR3 length: 14 residues. The CDR3 DNA follows: TGTGCCAGCAGAGGGGGCGAGGGGAATGAAAAACTGTTTTTT. Encoded protein: CASRGGEGNEKLFF. The variable domain in full, completed from reference TRBV19 and TRBJ1-4, reads DGGITQSPKYLFRKEGQNVTLSCEQNLNHDAMYWYRQDPGQGLRLIYYSQIVNDFQKGDIAEGYSVSREKKESFPLTVTSAQKNPTAFYLCASRGGEGNEKLFFGSGTQLSVL.

The rearrangement links TRBV23-1 to TRBJ2-7, with 7 bases lining up with TRBD1. TRBV23-1 is treated as an ORF (open reading frame) with a function not yet certain. The V gene end was trimmed by 4 bases and the J gene end by 0 bases; junction bases not matched to a gene: 9. The CDR3 runs to 16 residues. DNA of the CDR3: TGCGCCAGCAGTCGCAAGGGACAGTCGAGCTCCTACGAGCAGTACTTC. Amino acids: CASSRKGQSSSYEQYF.

The rearrangement joins TRBV5-6 to TRBJ1-3; D may be TRBD1 (5 bases). V was pared by 4 bases and J by 4 bases, with 9 bases between. The germline V gene encodes CDR1 SGHDT and CDR2 YYEEEE. The CDR3 is 13 amino acids. The CDR3 is CASSPGIGNTIYF. For the CDR3, the DNA is TGTGCCAGCAGCCCAGGGATCGGAAACACCATATATTTT.

This rearrangement joins TRBV20-1 to TRBJ1-1; a possible D gene is TRBD1 (5 bases). V lost 6 bases and J lost 1, with 6 bases in between. The CDR3 extends over 11 amino acids. The germline V gene has CDR1 DFQATT and CDR2 SNEGSKA (reference sequence). CDR3 DNA: TGCAGTGCACAGGCGAACACTGAAGCTTTCTTT. Translated: CSAQANTEAFF.

The chain couples TRBV5-1 to TRBJ1-1; 7 positions agree with TRBD1. Germline V CDR1 and CDR2: SGHRS, YFSETQ. This CDR3 has 13 amino acids. V dropped 2 bases and J dropped 6; count of bases not matched to a gene: 4. Written as DNA, the CDR3 is TGCGCCAGCAGCTTTGGGACAGCCGCTGAAGCTTTCTTT. It translates to CASSFGTAAEAFF.

The chain couples TRBV5-1 to TRBJ2-3; TRBD1 matches at 8 bases. The germline gives CDR1 SGHRS, CDR2 YFSETQ. The CDR3 covers 17 residues. V trimming: 0 bases; J trimming: 5 bases; junction bases outside the gene matches: 11. The DNA of the CDR3 is TGCGCCAGCAGCTTGGGTGCAGGGGGCGCAGTACAAGATACGCAGTATTTT. This gives the protein CASSLGAGGAVQDTQYF.

This clone is a singleton in its sample. The chain is built from TRBV7-2 and TRBJ1-1; D might be TRBD1 (6 bases). Germline CDR1 reads SGHTA; CDR2 reads FQGNSA. Trimming pared 1 base from V and 6 bases from J, leaving 12 bases between. There are 14 residues in the CDR3. The CDR3 DNA reads as TGTGCCAGCAGCTTAGGGACAGACGGCGCTGAAGCTTTCTTT. Translation: CASSLGTDGAEAFF.

The chain uses TRBV7-2 and TRBJ2-3; 8 nucleotides line up with TRBD1. The ends lost 6 bases at V and 3 bases at J; junction bases unmatched: 5. CDR1 SGHTA and CDR2 FQGNSA come from the germline V gene. The CDR3 has 14 residues. CDR3 sequence reads: CASSPTGGTDTQYF. DNA of the CDR3: TGTGCCAGCAGTCCTACAGGGGGGACAGATACGCAGTATTTT.

This clone is labeled as medium-sized (0.01 to 0.1%). V usage is TRBV4-2 and J usage is TRBJ2-7; the D is unclear. V was shortened by 4 bases and J by 2 bases, with 9 bases between the two germline ends. This CDR3 is 13 amino acids long. Germline V CDR1 and CDR2: LGHNA, YNFKEQ. The CDR3 DNA follows: TGTGCCAGCAGCCCAGATGCGGCCTACGAGCAGTACTTC. This codes for CASSPDAAYEQYF.

The chain uses TRBV11-3 and TRBJ2-1; possibly TRBD2 for D (5 bases). The length of the CDR3 is 15 residues. The V gene's germline CDR1 is SGHNT and CDR2 YENEEA. With 5 bases removed from V and 0 bases from J, the gap between germline ends came to 11 bases. The CDR3 loop reads CASSPRSGSYNEQFF. For the CDR3, the DNA is TGTGCCAGCAGCCCTAGGAGCGGCTCCTACAATGAGCAGTTCTTC.

The gene calls are TRBV5-1 and TRBJ1-4; D is unclear. Trimming pared 5 bases from V and 0 bases from J, leaving 11 bases between. CDR1 SGHRS and CDR2 YFSETQ come from the germline V gene. This CDR3 comprises 15 residues. CDR3 in amino acids: CASRRSNPTNEKLFF. DNA for the CDR3: TGCGCCAGCAGGAGATCAAACCCAACTAATGAAAAACTGTTTTTT.

This chain links TRBV14 with TRBJ2-2, with TRBD1 identical over 8 bases. This CDR3 is 16 amino acids long. Trimming at V came to 4 bases and at J to 5 bases, leaving 9 bases not matched to a gene. Germline loops: CDR1 SGHDN, CDR2 FVKESK. In DNA form, the CDR3 reads TGTGCCAGCAGCCTGGCCGTGGGACAGGTGACCGGGGAGCTGTTTTTT. Its protein is CASSLAVGQVTGELFF.

The chain is built from TRBV10-3 and TRBJ2-2; 7 bases align to TRBD1. In germline, CDR1 is ENHRY, CDR2 SYGVKD. The CDR3 is 17 residues long. Unmatched junction bases numbered 5, after V lost 1 base and J lost 0 bases. DNA for the CDR3: TGTGCCATCAGTGAGTTAAGGACAGGAGCGAACACCGGGGAGCTGTTTTTT. The encoded protein is CAISELRTGANTGELFF.